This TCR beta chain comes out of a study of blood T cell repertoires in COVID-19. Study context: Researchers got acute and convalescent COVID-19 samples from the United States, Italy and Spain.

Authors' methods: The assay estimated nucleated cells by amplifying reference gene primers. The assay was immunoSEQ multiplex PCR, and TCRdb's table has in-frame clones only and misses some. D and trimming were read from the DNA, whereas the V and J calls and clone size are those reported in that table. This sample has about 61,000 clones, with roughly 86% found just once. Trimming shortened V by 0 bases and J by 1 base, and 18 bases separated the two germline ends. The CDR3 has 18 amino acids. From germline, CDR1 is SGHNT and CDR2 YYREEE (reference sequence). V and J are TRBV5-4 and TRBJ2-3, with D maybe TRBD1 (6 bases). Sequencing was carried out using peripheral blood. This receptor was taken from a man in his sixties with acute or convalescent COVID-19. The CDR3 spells CASSLATSPRQGTDTQYF. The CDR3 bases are TGTGCCAGCAGCTTGGCCACATCACCGAGACAGGGCACAGATACGCAGTATTTT.